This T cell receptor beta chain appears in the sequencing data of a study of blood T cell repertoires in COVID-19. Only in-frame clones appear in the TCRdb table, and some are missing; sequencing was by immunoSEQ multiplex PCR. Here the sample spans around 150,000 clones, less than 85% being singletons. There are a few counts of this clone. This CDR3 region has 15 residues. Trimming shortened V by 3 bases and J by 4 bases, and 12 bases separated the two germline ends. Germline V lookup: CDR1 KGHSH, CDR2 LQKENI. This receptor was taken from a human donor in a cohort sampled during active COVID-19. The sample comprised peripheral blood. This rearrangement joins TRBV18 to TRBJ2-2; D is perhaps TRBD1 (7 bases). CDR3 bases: TGTGCCAGCTCACCCCAGGGGGGTTCCACCGGGGAGCTGTTTTTT. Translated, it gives CASSPQGGSTGELFF.